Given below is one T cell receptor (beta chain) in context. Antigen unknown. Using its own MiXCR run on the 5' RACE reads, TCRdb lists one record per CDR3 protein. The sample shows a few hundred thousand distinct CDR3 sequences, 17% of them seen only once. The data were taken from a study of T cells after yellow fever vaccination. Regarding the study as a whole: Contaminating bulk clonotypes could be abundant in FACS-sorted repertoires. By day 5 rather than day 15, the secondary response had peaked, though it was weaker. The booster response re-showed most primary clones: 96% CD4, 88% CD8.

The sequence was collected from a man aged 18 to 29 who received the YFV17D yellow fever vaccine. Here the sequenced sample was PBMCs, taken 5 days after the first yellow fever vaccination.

The CDR3 region is CASSVAAQEDYEQYF. In DNA, the CDR3 is TGTGCCAGCAGCGTAGCGGCCCAGGAAGACTACGAGCAGTACTTC. The chain joins TRBV9 to TRBJ2-7, with D uncertain. The germline gives CDR1 SGDLS, CDR2 YYNGEE. The length of the CDR3 is 15 residues. With 0 bases removed from V and 3 bases from J, the gap between germline ends came to 13 bases.